One and the same sample provided the 13 T cell receptor beta chains below, sequenced in a study of T cells after yellow fever vaccination. MiXCR, run by TCRdb on the 5' RACE reads, gives a single entry per CDR3 protein. The sample lists approximately 300,000 distinct CDR3 sequences, around 10% occurring once. Material: CD4+ T cells sorted from PBMCs, obtained 45 days after the yellow fever booster vaccination. These receptors came from a man aged 18 to 35 who received the YFV17D yellow fever vaccine.

In this sample, this clonotype turned up a few times. The rearrangement uses TRBV2 and TRBJ2-7; possible D gene TRBD2, 5 bases. This CDR3 is 15 amino acids long. V gave up 6 bases and J gave up 0 bases, with 15 bases separating them. The V gene's germline CDR1 is SNHLY and CDR2 FYNNEI. The chain's CDR3 is CASSEGQLISYEQYF. The CDR3 bases are TGTGCCAGCAGCGAGGGTCAGCTAATCTCCTACGAGCAGTACTTC.

J is TRBJ1-2 and V is TRBV7-8; TRBD1 matches 9 bases. The germline V gene has CDR1 SGHVS and CDR2 FQNEAQ. The CDR3 sequence is 17 residues long. Trimming took 0 bases from V and 5 from J; bases not matched to a gene: 10. The CDR3 DNA reads as TGTGCCAGCAGCTTAGCGGCCGCCGGGACAGGGATTTATGGCTACACCTTC. Its protein product is CASSLAAAGTGIYGYTF.

The chain employs TRBV3-1 and TRBJ1-1; 8 positions match TRBD1. V dropped 3 bases and J dropped 2; count of bases not matched to a gene: 8. This CDR3 is 16 amino acids long. CDR1 is LGHDT and CDR2 is YNNKEL in the germline V gene (reference sequence). The CDR3 here is CASSQTGVETNTEAFF. In DNA, the CDR3 is TGTGCCAGCAGCCAGACAGGGGTTGAGACAAACACTGAAGCTTTCTTT.

This rearrangement joins TRBV6-4 to TRBJ1-2, with 8 bases matching TRBD1. Germline loops: CDR1 MRHNA, CDR2 SNTAGT. CDR3 length: 13 amino acids. J gave up 4 bases and V 6 bases, and 4 bases lay outside the gene matches. The CDR3 protein is CASRAQGAYGYTF. The CDR3, as DNA: TGTGCCAGCAGAGCTCAGGGGGCCTATGGCTACACCTTC.

This rearrangement joins TRBV6-5 to TRBJ1-2; D gene uncertain. Trimming shortened V by 0 bases and J by 0 bases, and 8 bases separated the two germline ends. Per the germline V gene, CDR1 is MNHEY and CDR2 is SVGAGI. CDR3 length: 15 residues. CDR3 nucleotide sequence: TGTGCCAGCAGTTACTCGATACCAGCTAACTATGGCTACACCTTC. This gives the protein CASSYSIPANYGYTF.

In its sample, this clonotype was seen many times. The V and J genes are TRBV6-5 and TRBJ2-5, with unresolved D. The germline gives CDR1 MNHEY, CDR2 SVGAGI. Trimming cost V 4 bases and J 5 bases, with 14 bases left between them. The length of the CDR3 is 14 residues. The CDR3 loop reads CASSSLAGRETQYF. For the CDR3, the DNA is TGTGCCAGCAGTTCTTTGGCCGGCAGGGAGACCCAGTACTTC.

The gene calls are TRBV20-1 and TRBJ1-3, with TRBD1 matching over 9 bases. The CDR3 runs 18 residues. With V trimmed by 5 bases and J by 0 bases, 14 bases remained unmatched. Germline V gene lookup returns CDR1 DFQATT and CDR2 SNEGSKA (reference sequence). Written as DNA, the CDR3 is TGCAGTGCTGGGAGTTGGGACAGGGACCCTTTCTCTGGAAACACCATATATTTT. The encoded protein is CSAGSWDRDPFSGNTIYF.

The rearrangement joins TRBV12-3 or TRBV12-4 to TRBJ2-3; D remains unclear. The CDR3 runs to 14 residues. V was pared by 1 base and J by 2 bases, with 7 bases between. CDR3 amino acids: CASSLDRYTDTQYF. For the CDR3, the DNA is TGTGCCAGCAGTTTAGATAGGTACACAGATACGCAGTATTTT.

This chain connects TRBV20-1 to TRBJ1-6; 7 bases match TRBD1. Unmatched junction bases numbered 7, after V lost 3 bases and J lost 2 bases. This CDR3 contains 16 residues. From germline, CDR1 is DFQATT and CDR2 SNEGSKA (reference sequence). CDR3 sequence (DNA): TGCAGTGCTAGTGAGGGGGCAGGGGCCTATAATTCACCCCTCCACTTT. Residues: CSASEGAGAYNSPLHF.

V is TRBV29-1 and J is TRBJ1-1; D gene unclear. Trimming took 1 base from V and 0 from J, leaving 9 bases between them. The CDR3 contains 14 residues. Germline CDR1 and CDR2: SQVTM and ANQGSEA. CDR3 coding DNA: TGCAGCGTTGAAGGAAGGAATATGAACACTGAAGCTTTCTTT. It encodes CSVEGRNMNTEAFF.

This clonotype appeared a few times. The chain has TRBV5-1 and TRBJ1-3, with 7 positions matching TRBD1. This CDR3 is built from 15 residues. CDR1 and CDR2 from the germline V gene are SGHRS and YFSETQ. With 2 bases clipped from V and 4 bases from J, the junction kept 6 bases outside the gene matches. CDR3 bases: TGCGCCAGCAGCTTTACAGGGGCGTACGGAAACACCATATATTTT. Translating it yields CASSFTGAYGNTIYF.

This clonotype has just a few counts. The gene calls are TRBV7-2 and TRBJ2-3; D uncertain. Between the trimmed V and J ends, which lost 3 bases and 6 bases, there was a span of 13 bases. This CDR3 is built from 14 residues. The germline V gene has CDR1 SGHTA and CDR2 FQGNSA. CDR3 loop: CASSFVGPGDTQYF. The DNA of the CDR3 is TGTGCCAGCAGCTTTGTCGGGCCCGGGGATACGCAGTATTTT.

This clonotype was detected a few times. J is TRBJ2-7 and V is TRBV27, with 14 bases identical to TRBD2. The CDR3 runs to 17 residues. The junction had 5 bases not matched to a gene; V was cut back by 3 bases and J by 1 base. In germline, CDR1 is MNHEY, CDR2 SMNVEV (reference sequence). The CDR3 nucleotides are TGTGCCAGCAGTTTCGGACTAGCGGGGGGATATTCCTACGAGCAGTACTTC. Translating it yields CASSFGLAGGYSYEQYF.